This T cell receptor (beta chain) was sequenced during a study of shared clonotypes between healthy human individuals. CD45RO-negative cells were positively selected for CCR7, leaving out terminally differentiated effector memory CD45RA+ cells. Genomic DNA of each subset was evenly split across several immunoSEQ plates. Authors' methods: Junction-only sequences without quality scores came from ImmunoSEQ, so filtering differed. TCRdb's copy holds only in-frame clones and misses some; the assay was immunoSEQ multiplex PCR. V, J and clone size are those of that table, while D and trimming were read from the DNA. This repertoire shows about 2.1 million clones, 85% to 95% found once; its top ten account for more than 1.5%. The CDR3 runs 14 residues. Germline V CDR1 and CDR2: SEHNR, FQNEAQ (reference sequence). V lost 7 bases, J lost 5 bases, and 7 bases stayed unmatched. With respect to this clone: What it binds is not known.

Study-level findings and limits: Some naive CD4 clonotypes, around 4.9%, turned up in common across several donors.

The source is a man aged 18 to 30 in good health. Some clones in this sample may be carry-over from other donors' samples. The rearrangement links TRBV7-9 to TRBJ2-7, with 11 bases identical to TRBD2. Material: naive CD8+ T cells from PBMCs. CDR3 bases: TGTGCCAGCACCACAACTAGCGGGAGCCACGAGCAGTACTTC. Protein: CASTTTSGSHEQYF.